The rows below give T cell receptor beta chains drawn from one sample of a study of identical twins. Each CDR3 protein is one row after TCRdb ran MiXCR on the 5' RACE reads. The data hold some 590,000 distinct CDR3 sequences, with 9.5% to 10% observed a single time. These same records also appear under a second study, on yellow fever vaccine responses in identical twins.

Sequencing was performed on PBMCs. Source of these receptors: a woman younger than 30 in good health. The CDR3 runs from the conserved cysteine through the conserved F or W. D genes are given only for firm matches. Clone sizes are given selectively: once, few, many, or a class where the clone is expanded.

v_call	d_call	j_call	clone_size	cdr3_aa	cdr3_nt
TRBV10-1	TRBD2	TRBJ2-1	.	CASAPRGTSGSPSSYNEQFF	TGCGCCAGCGCCCCCCGCGGGACTAGCGGGAGCCCGAGCTCCTACAATGAGCAGTTCTTC
TRBV12-3/TRBV12-4	TRBD1	TRBJ2-2	few	CASSYGQGYTGELFF	TGTGCCAGCAGTTACGGACAGGGATACACCGGGGAGCTGTTTTTT
TRBV12-3/TRBV12-4	.	TRBJ2-2	few	CASIQDSPILRNTGELFF	TGTGCCAGCATCCAGGACTCCCCAATCCTCCGGAACACCGGGGAGCTGTTTTTT
TRBV4-3	.	TRBJ2-7	many	CASSQDSGQEQYF	TGCGCCAGCAGCCAAGATTCCGGGCAGGAGCAGTACTTC
TRBV3-1	TRBD2	TRBJ2-5	few	CASSLGSGVQETQYF	TGTGCCAGCAGCCTCGGGAGCGGGGTCCAAGAGACCCAGTACTTC
TRBV9	.	TRBJ1-5	few	CASSVGSGNQPQHF	TGTGCCAGCAGCGTAGGATCCGGGAATCAGCCCCAGCATTTT
TRBV6-1	.	TRBJ2-3	few	CASFLVNTDTQYF	TGTGCCAGCTTTTTGGTCAACACAGATACGCAGTATTTT
TRBV6-5	TRBD2	TRBJ2-5	.	CASSSSGSGEEPQYF	TGTGCCAGCAGTTCTAGCGGGAGTGGTGAGGAGCCCCAGTACTTC
TRBV20-1	TRBD2	TRBJ2-3	few	CSAIMLAGVPADTQYF	TGCAGTGCCATAATGCTAGCGGGGGTTCCCGCAGATACGCAGTATTTT
TRBV6-9	.	TRBJ1-5	few	CASSYSIDSGKCGGQPQHF	TGTGCCAGCAGTTATTCAATCGATTCAGGGAAGTGTGGTGGTCAGCCCCAGCATTTT
TRBV5-1	.	TRBJ2-1	many	CASSFGGGPPNEQFF	TGCGCCAGCAGCTTTGGCGGGGGCCCTCCTAATGAGCAGTTCTTC